This T cell receptor (beta chain) was sequenced for a study of OX40 agonist ivuxolimab in advanced cancers. As for the study in general: While on treatment, patients had intravenous ivuxolimab at 0.01 to 10 mg/kg every 2 weeks. Past anti-PD-1, anti-PD-L1 or anti-CTLA-4 therapy was accepted, and 30% to 50% had received some. There were three patients with partial responses, one having hepatocellular carcinoma and two cutaneous melanoma.

Data came from immunoSEQ multiplex PCR; TCRdb stores just in-frame clones and leaves some out. The repertoire holds some 83,000 clones, with around 83% as singletons. Here the sequenced sample was CD4+ or CD8+ T cells sorted from blood, taken in a trial of the OX40 agonist ivuxolimab. The sequence was obtained from an adult with an advanced solid tumor such as melanoma, head and neck, liver or kidney cancer.

CDR3 region: CASSPFGNQPQHF. In DNA form, the CDR3 reads TGTGCCAGCTCACCATTCGGCAATCAGCCCCAGCATTTT. The chain employs TRBV18 and TRBJ1-5; D is unresolved. The CDR3 loop spans 13 amino acids. In germline, CDR1 is KGHSH, CDR2 LQKENI. Deletions cut 2 bases from V and 2 bases from J, with 4 bases between.